This T cell receptor beta chain emerged from a study of blood T cell repertoires in COVID-19 (dated by TCRdb to about 2020). About the full investigation: Samples from collaborators originated in the United States, Italy and Spain and spanned both the acute and convalescent phases of COVID-19. The repertoires were made available in a free public database intended to serve as a resource for research on the immune response to SARS-CoV-2. The material from the prospective study consisted of cDNA or gDNA derived from T cells, B-cell-depleted T cells, or PBMCs. Sample metadata almost always included a de-identified subject ID, COVID-19 status, age in years and sex. Where available, HLA class I and class II types were obtained from metadata supplied by the sample provider rather than from assay-based typing. Samples came from the ongoing ImmuneRACE study (first 160 participants) plus 1,254 subjects from 6 global collaborators. The dataset comprised deeply sampled blood TCRbeta repertoires from subjects exposed to, actively infected with, or recovered from COVID-19.

Worth noting for this clone: Its antigen remains unidentified. Base qualities are not at hand, and no much larger clone is one base apart.

The immunoSEQ Assay, a bias-controlled multiplex PCR, was used to amplify TCRbeta CDR3 regions from genomic DNA. From the authors' description of their analysis: Nucleated cell counts per sample were estimated from amplification of reference gene primers within the assay. To quantify the absolute abundance of each unique TCRbeta CDR3 rearrangement, sequence reads were collapsed and filtered. For each sample, productive Simpson clonality was calculated by taking the square root of Simpson's diversity index across productive rearrangements. Here the immuneACCESS table is served through TCRdb, limited to in-frame sequences with V and J called. Missing clones are a known gap in these copies; in checked studies unresolved V genes cover under half, and the rest lacks a known reason. That table is the source of V, J and clone size, and D and trimming were worked out from the DNA. A total of a few hundred thousand clones appear in this sample, 81% of them only once. In total, the top ten clones hold more than 0.95% of the sample.

Including the terminal cysteine and phenylalanine, the CDR3 comprises 16 residues. The sequence is cut down to CDR3 DNA, 48 bases in frame from base 1. From a lookup of the germline V gene (reference sequence), CDR1 and CDR2 are LNHDA and SQIVND. For this chain, trimming is 6 bases at the V end and 2 bases at the J end, and the number of junction bases without a gene match is 10. What the study reported, not specific to this receptor: The amount of clinical and demographic metadata varied by source and participant and was provided uncurated.

Collaborating institutions collected whole blood in K2EDTA tubes following their own protocols. For TCRbeta analysis, collaborators shipped samples as frozen whole blood, isolated PBMCs, or DNA extracted from either of those sample types. The sequence is built from TRBV19 and TRBJ2-3, with 8 junctional bases fitting TRBD2. What was sequenced was peripheral blood. This TCR derives from a human donor with acute or convalescent COVID-19. The donor label of this sample is uncertain. Here the CDR3 is given as CASSISQRGPTDTQYF. The DNA reads TGTGCCAGTAGCATATCGCAGCGGGGGCCCACAGATACGCAGTATTTT.